This TCR beta chain was identified in a study of cytomegalovirus exposure and HLA in healthy donors (TCRdb year 2017). Concerning the study at large: An earlier analysis of 587 of the donors reported 250 to 300 Gb of sequence data and about 120 million unique TCR beta sequences obtained from about 179 million T cells. Besides the first cohort of under 700 subjects, a separate validation cohort made up of 120 different subjects was used. Among the roughly 400 genotyped donors, 75% to 90% belonged to the genetic ancestry cluster associated with self-reported Caucasian donors. In a later genetic analysis, genome-wide SNP genotypes for about 55% of the roughly 700 donors were used, and that subset was treated as a discovery cohort. The study aimed to test whether cataloging public T cell receptors could reveal signatures of past pathogen exposure. Across approximately 420 genotyped donors of the cohort, an average of approximately 220,000 unique TCR beta nucleotide sequences per donor were sequenced, and around 20% of those sequences were non-productive. Five DR-DQ haplotypes were treated as single units for association and clustering because of strong linkage in the cohort. Every discovery cohort repertoire had been produced on one sequencing platform. An early release that covered several hundred HLA-typed donors contained approximately 320 gigabases of sequencing data and approximately 85 million unique TCR sequences. Typing coverage varied by locus: roughly 629-630 donors for A, B, C, DRB1 and DQB1; approximately 520 for DQA1; more than 600 for DPA1; approximately 450 for DPB1. To predict cytomegalovirus infection status, the study brought together high-throughput TCR immunosequencing, statistical association of individual TCRs with disease status, and machine learning. HLA typing covered class I and class II loci at four-digit resolution. Alongside the repertoire data, information on donor age, sex, ethnicity and CMV serostatus was compiled. To decide whether each TCR beta V gene segment behaved as functional or pseudogenic, an earlier analysis of some 580 of the donors relied on high-throughput TCR beta sequencing. In a later analysis, previously published TCR beta repertoires from more than 500 donors were re-analyzed and high-resolution HLA genotyping was added so that TCR occurrence patterns could be studied. In the later analysis, no new phenotypic data were used to find candidate immune exposures; instead, reliance was placed on TCR beta sequences and their occurrence across donors. The study used immunosequencing to profile the T cell repertoires of more than 650 subjects and linked those repertoires to cytomegalovirus serostatus. Overall study outcomes, separate from this receptor: This cohort had only TCR beta chains sequenced, and the lack of alpha or paired-chain data limited which features could be detected. Broadly in line with IMGT annotations, most TCR beta V segments showed up in productive rearrangements about 87% or about 30% of the time in an earlier analysis of several hundred of the donors. Specific HLA alleles were associated with 15,000 to 20,000 TCR beta sequences at a false discovery rate of 0.05 in a later analysis. A total of 150 or so TCR beta chains were listed by the study as associated with cytomegalovirus. The authors suggested that the approach could potentially be extended to other disease states and immunological phenotypes. Correlated functional status among segregating V segments might reflect linkage disequilibrium, but an unknown experimental factor could not be ruled out. Because HLA typing was unavailable for some donors at each locus, only the typed subset was used in association tests. Compared with equally common non-associated chains, HLA-associated TCR beta chains in a later analysis were more clonally expanded and had lower generation probabilities. Assigning TCR associations to individual alleles was difficult when HLA alleles, especially DR and DQ, strongly co-occurred. A later genetic analysis reported fewer N-insertions in productive TCRs among donors in an Asian-associated ancestry cluster than the roughly 700-donor mean. Most CMV-associated TCR beta chains appeared to be HLA-restricted in a later analysis, and the HLA associations seemed to be driven largely by CMV exposure. Across donors, most TCR sequences were observed very rarely, whereas some public TCRs were present in many individuals. In a later analysis, several top co-occurrence clusters were reported to appear linked to parvovirus B19, influenza, CMV and Epstein-Barr virus. A further reported finding was that TCR beta sequences accurately predicted the HLA-A and HLA-B alleles for most subjects in the first cohort. Approximately 18 rarely observed V segments, including chromosome 9 orphons, were excluded from the earlier analysis of just under 600 of the donors because counts were too low. The sequencing pipeline was judged likely to have produced a cluster of highly shared sequence variants as a technical artifact. The presence/absence analyses assumed that sequencing depth was roughly uniform across donors, and that assumption may not be true. In vitro tests confirmed that three of the cytomegalovirus-associated TCR beta chains recognize cytomegalovirus antigens. The only immune exposure information available for the cohort was CMV serostatus. A later analysis found that TCR association rates varied across HLA loci, with DRB1 alleles showing the most associated TCRs and HLA-C alleles the fewest. A later genetic analysis associated a missense DCLRE1C variant with V-gene and J-gene trimming of TCR beta chains, and an independent cohort replicated the association. The classifier was reported to diagnose cytomegalovirus status with high specificity and sensitivity in both the original cohort and the validation cohort. Some IMGT-functional V segments, including TRBV6-2 and TRBV6-3, could not be distinguished by the 87-base-pair reads and were therefore excluded.

The germline V gene sets CDR1 to LGHNA and CDR2 to YNFKEQ. The CDR3 measures 15 amino acids from cysteine to phenylalanine. Only CDR3 DNA remains: 45 bases, in frame from the first base. Deletion took 0 bases off V and 8 bases off J, with a span of 15 bases between the germline ends. On this clone: Its cognate antigen has yet to be identified. One base away there is no much larger clone; base qualities are not given.

In total, approximately 700 healthy bone marrow donors made up the cohort. All cohort members were sampled while nominally healthy, although unrecorded immune exposures were likely present. The donor tested CMV seronegative, placing the donor among the 300 to 400 seronegative members of the cohort. A peripheral blood sample was collected from each donor, and TCR beta sequencing was performed on peripheral blood mononuclear cells. The Qiagen DNeasy Blood Extraction Kit was used to extract genomic DNA from the blood cell samples. Preparation of the library involved the immunoSEQ multiplex PCR assay. For the multiplex PCR, a mixture combining 60 forward primers for TCR Vbeta segments and 13 reverse primers for TCR Jbeta segments was used. A multiplex PCR assay on genomic DNA amplified the CDR3 region of rearranged TCR beta genes. The Illumina HiSeq System was used to sequence the amplified TCR beta libraries as 87-base-pair reads. The original methods were these. In a later analysis, roughly 80 million unique TCR beta chains were counted across the approximately 670 repertoires, and approximately 11 million of these chains were shared by at least two donors. Raw reads were error-corrected and collapsed into unique sequences by a nearest-neighbor algorithm in which closely related sequences were merged to remove PCR and sequencing errors. V, D and J gene segments were assigned by aligning CDR3 sequences to IMGT reference sequences. For a sequence to be retained, a match of at least six nucleotides to both a V gene segment and a J gene segment was required. A rearrangement counted as productive if the CDR3 had no stop codons and remained in frame with V and J, and every other rearrangement counted as non-productive. Following IMGT convention, CDR3 was defined as the stretch from the second conserved V-encoded cysteine to the conserved J-encoded phenylalanine. Sequences without an unambiguous match to a single V gene segment were excluded from the earlier analysis of several hundred of the donors. In an earlier analysis of about 590 of the donors, a V segment was called functional when productive rearrangements were above 56.7%, and segregating when the standard deviation between donors exceeded 5%. To diagnose cytomegalovirus status from the catalog of TCR beta chain sequences, a statistical classification framework was built. In a later analysis, TCR nucleotide sequences were compared against IMGT/GENE-DB human TR gene sequences so that V and J genes could be assigned. In a later analysis, CDR3 sequences and most-parsimonious VDJ recombination scenarios were assigned using the TCRdist pipeline. A later analysis defined each TCR beta chain by its CDR3 amino acid sequence plus V-gene family, and excluded reads lacking a unique V-gene family. In a later analysis, nearly 600 highly shared, low-generation-probability nucleotide sequences were removed to address suspected cross-contamination and a sequencing artifact. For each public chain, a later analysis derived a clonal expansion index from normalized ranks of inferred template counts within each repertoire. In a later analysis, generation probabilities were computed using a VDJ recombination model fitted to out-of-frame rearrangements, and the results were checked against IGoR. In a later analysis, hypergeometric tests were used to score TCR-TCR, TCR-HLA and TCR-CMV co-occurrence, with a repertoire-size bias correction applied to TCR pairs. To estimate false discovery rates, a later analysis permuted the HLA or CMV assignments 20 times. A later analysis grouped co-occurring TCRs with DBSCAN, adding TCRdist sequence similarity when clustering within HLA-allele-positive subsets. Repertoires with fewer than 30,000 or more than 120,000 public chains, plus five repertoires with anomalous nucleotide sharing, were excluded from co-occurrence clustering. What TCRdb holds here is the immuneACCESS table cut down to in-frame rearrangements. Part of the clones is not present; checked against another copy, under half of the missing clones reflect an unresolved V gene, and the others are unexplained. That table gives V, J and clone size, and the DNA gave D and trimming. The sample contains roughly 190,000 clones, over 60% of them found a single time. Approximately 1% of the sample belongs to the ten largest clones.

The chain employs TRBV4-2 and TRBJ2-3, with TRBD2 as a weak D call on 6 bases. Sequenced input: PBMCs. This sequence was found in a woman aged 40 to 50 in good health and CMV-seronegative. The CDR3 in this case is CASSQEVLEGGTQYF. At the DNA level, the sequence is TGTGCCAGCAGCCAAGAGGTCCTAGAGGGAGGTACGCAGTATTTT.